The entry that follows covers one T cell receptor beta chain sequence. Which antigen it targets is not known. Base-call qualities are not available, and no considerably larger clone is one nucleotide away. The junction carries 16 bases between V and J, which are trimmed by 6 bases and 8 bases respectively. From cysteine to phenylalanine, the CDR3 is 14 amino acids long. Only the CDR3 DNA is retained, 42 bases long and in frame from the first base. CDR1 MNHEY and CDR2 SVGAGI were looked up in the germline V gene. The immunoSEQ assay was used to sequence the CDR3 region of the TCR beta chain. Per the source publication's procedure: For each specimen, T-cell fraction, clonal dominance and maximum TCR clone frequency were calculated. TCRdb took this table from immuneACCESS and kept in-frame rearrangements with V and J called. Such tables lack part of the clones; where checked against another copy, unresolved V genes explain under half of the gap, and the rest is unexplained. The V and J calls and clone size were taken over from that table, and D and trimming were inferred from the DNA. Across this sample there are about 13,000 clones, with 60% to 75% seen only once. The top ten hold around 9% of the sample.

The sample comes from a study of T cell repertoires in urothelial bladder cancer (dated by TCRdb to the late 2010s). About the investigation overall: Of the roughly 12 resected lesions, three were clinical stage cT0, three were cTa, three were cT1, and three were cT2 or greater. In the study, clonality of the TCR repertoire in bladder tumors was compared against clonality in benign bladder inflammation. About twelve patients with bladder lesions who were undergoing transurethral resection were prospectively identified. A total of twelve resected bladder lesions, made up of urothelial carcinoma (UC+) and benign (UC-) specimens, were studied.

Summary of the overall study and its limitations: In carcinoma specimens, up to 17% of infiltrating lymphocytes were accounted for by a single T-cell clone, compared with roughly 2.1% in benign specimens. The median percentage of tumor infiltrating lymphocytes was 1.5% to 2% in carcinoma specimens and approximately 11% in benign specimens. Urothelial carcinoma specimens had a median of roughly 6,000 T cells, fewer than the median of around 27,000 seen in benign specimens.

Bladder lesion specimens were collected at transurethral resection and stored at -80C. DNA was isolated from bladder specimens obtained during transurethral resection. This chain is built from TRBV6-5 and TRBJ1-4, with TRBD1 perhaps the D gene, on 6 matching bases. What was sequenced was tumor-infiltrating cells from bladder cancer. This receptor was obtained from a human donor with urothelial carcinoma. The CDR3 amino acid sequence is: CASRYTGNSEKLFF. The DNA sequence is TGTGCCAGCAGGTACACAGGGAATTCGGAAAAACTGTTTTTT.